The text below deals with one T cell receptor (beta chain). Seattle's enrolled individuals joined amid active infection and were then monitored longitudinally. The sample is drawn from a study of blood T cell repertoires in COVID-19. Study details: Acute-phase and convalescent COVID-19 samples originated in the United States, Italy and Spain. Sources were T cells, B-cell-depleted T cells, or PBMCs; the material itself was cDNA or gDNA.

Germline loops: CDR1 KGHSH, CDR2 LQKENI. This CDR3 has 15 residues. V shed 0 bases and J shed 1 base, with 6 bases lying between them. In the study's own analysis: The assay estimated nucleated cells by amplifying reference gene primers. The method was immunoSEQ multiplex PCR; TCRdb's version includes in-frame clones alone and lacks a portion of them. V and J calls plus clone size are reproduced from that table; the DNA served to infer D and trimming. Here the sample spans a few hundred thousand clones, 87% being singletons. The chain couples TRBV18 to TRBJ2-2; D gene ambiguous. The sequencing sample was made of peripheral blood. The sequence was collected from a woman aged 30 to 39 with COVID-19, enrolled during active disease. CDR3 in DNA: TGTGCCAGCTCACCACCGGTCAGGAACACCGGGGAGCTGTTTTTT. Translating it yields CASSPPVRNTGELFF.